One sample yielded the 29 T cell receptor beta chains listed below, sequenced in a study of blood T cell repertoires in COVID-19. Method: immunoSEQ multiplex PCR; TCRdb's copy keeps in-frame clones and lacks some. The sample holds about 160,000 clones, less than 90% seen once. Sequencing input: peripheral blood. The receptors here all came from a woman aged 70-85 years with acute or convalescent COVID-19.

V is TRBV5-4 and J is TRBJ2-6; 9 bases are a match to TRBD1. The V segment lost 0 bases and the J segment 2 bases; nucleotides outside the gene matches: 6. Germline values: CDR1 SGHNT, CDR2 YYREEE (reference sequence). The CDR3 extends over 18 amino acids. The CDR3 loop is CASSLGGTGSTGANVLTF. DNA for the CDR3: TGTGCCAGCAGCTTGGGAGGGACAGGGTCTACTGGGGCCAACGTCCTGACTTTC.

J is TRBJ1-5 and V is TRBV19; D ambiguous. The CDR3 consists of 14 residues. Trimming pared 4 bases from V and 2 bases from J, leaving 9 bases between. The germline V gene has CDR1 LNHDA and CDR2 SQIVND (reference sequence). CDR3 DNA sequence: TGTGCCAGTAGTAGGACGGGAGGCAATCAGCCCCAGCATTTT. This gives the protein CASSRTGGNQPQHF.

The chain links TRBV19 to TRBJ1-5, with TRBD1 matching over 9 bases. The ends lost 5 bases at V and 4 bases at J; junction bases unmatched: 6. CDR1 and CDR2 (germline): LNHDA, SQIVND (reference sequence). The CDR3 length is 15 residues. The CDR3 spells CASSSRGQGNQPQHF. CDR3 DNA: TGTGCCAGTAGTTCGAGAGGACAGGGGAATCAGCCCCAGCATTTT.

The rearrangement links TRBV2 to TRBJ1-1, with D unclear. V lost 5 bases and J 3 bases, leaving 10 bases between the germline ends. Per the germline V gene, CDR1 is SNHLY and CDR2 is FYNNEI. The CDR3 is made up of 13 amino acids. CDR3 sequence: CASSSDRDTEAFF. The CDR3 nucleotides are TGTGCCAGCAGTTCGGATCGGGACACTGAAGCTTTCTTT.

In DNA, the CDR3 is TGTGCCACCGCGCGGTCCTACAATGAGCAGTTCTTC. It specifies CATARSYNEQFF. The rearrangement links TRBV15 to TRBJ2-1, with D unresolved. The CDR3 loop spans 12 amino acids. V was cut by 8 bases and J by 1 base, with 6 bases left in between. CDR1 and CDR2 from the germline V gene are LNHNV and YYDKDF (reference sequence).

The chain is built from TRBV2 and TRBJ2-1; 12 bases are a match to TRBD1. The V gene's germline CDR1 is SNHLY and CDR2 FYNNEI. V was clipped by 10 bases and J by 8 bases; unmatched bases: 9. The CDR3 has 14 residues. The DNA for the CDR3 is TGTGCCACCCAGGGACAGGGGGCGTCCTATGAGCAGTTCTTC. Protein: CATQGQGASYEQFF.

The chain is built from TRBV6-6 and TRBJ1-5, with a tentative D call TRBD1 (6 bases). CDR1 is MNHNY and CDR2 is SVGAGI in the germline V gene (reference sequence). This CDR3 contains 14 residues. V gave up 6 bases and J gave up 0 bases, with 9 bases separating them. The chain's CDR3 is CASRRQVSNQPQHF. CDR3 DNA sequence: TGTGCCAGCAGAAGACAGGTTAGCAATCAGCCCCAGCATTTT.

This clone was seen a single time. This chain connects TRBV19 to TRBJ1-1; possible D gene TRBD1, 5 bases. The CDR3 is 14 residues long. Germline lookup yields CDR1 LNHDA and CDR2 SQIVND (reference sequence). The ends were cut back, 5 bases at V and 3 bases at J, with 13 bases in the middle. This chain's CDR3 is CASSPGWGDTEAFF. The DNA of the CDR3 is TGTGCCAGTAGTCCGGGCTGGGGGGACACTGAAGCTTTCTTT.

This clone has more than one count but fewer than ten. The V gene is TRBV10-2, the J gene TRBJ1-5; D unresolved. This CDR3 has 13 residues. With 7 bases removed from V and 3 bases from J, the gap between germline ends came to 10 bases. The germline CDR1 and CDR2 sequences are WSHSY and SAAADI. CDR3 coding DNA: TGCGCCAGCACTGGGCAGTACAATCAGCCCCAGCATTTT. Translated, it gives CASTGQYNQPQHF.

This chain uses TRBV2 with TRBJ1-6; 8 positions agree with TRBD1. Germline V lookup: CDR1 SNHLY, CDR2 FYNNEI. Trimming cost V 8 bases and J 3 bases; bases outside gene matches: 3. CDR3 length: 14 amino acids. DNA of the CDR3: TGTGCCAGCCGTGGGACAGGCTATAATTCACCCCTCCACTTT. This gives the protein CASRGTGYNSPLHF.

This clone has just a few counts. The same CDR3 arises from other DNA sequences in this sample as well. The J gene is TRBJ1-1, the V gene TRBV11-2, with TRBD1 matching over 7 bases. The V gene's germline CDR1 is SGHAT and CDR2 FQNNGV. This CDR3 is built from 14 residues. J lost 1 base, V lost 1 base, and 0 bases had no gene match. This CDR3 reads CASSLGQGNTEAFF. CDR3 nucleotides: TGTGCCAGCAGCTTAGGACAGGGGAACACTGAAGCTTTCTTT.

The chain recombines TRBV5-5 with TRBJ1-6; 8 bases match TRBD1. CDR1 and CDR2 (germline): SGHKS, YYEKEE (reference sequence). CDR3 size: 16 residues. V shed 2 bases and J 5 bases; nucleotides not matched to a gene: 6. CDR3 residues: CASSFSPDRDNSPLHF. In nucleotides, the CDR3 is TGTGCCAGCAGCTTTTCCCCGGACAGGGATAATTCACCCCTCCACTTT.

V and J are TRBV4-1 and TRBJ2-1; D not resolved. The CDR3 is 13 amino acids. Trimming removed 4 bases at V and 12 bases at J, with 16 bases between. Germline CDR1 is MGHRA and CDR2 is YSYEKL. CDR3 sequence: CASSPLDPPGQFF. In DNA, the CDR3 is TGCGCCAGCAGCCCCCTCGATCCCCCAGGGCAGTTCTTC.

The rearrangement links TRBV6-5 to TRBJ2-7, with 8 positions matching TRBD2. The CDR3 contains 15 residues. Germline CDR1 MNHEY, CDR2 SVGAGI. Losses at the gene ends were 6 bases for V and 2 bases for J; bases not matched to a gene: 9. The CDR3 spells CASSSTSGVTYEQYF. DNA of the CDR3: TGTGCCAGCAGCAGCACTAGCGGTGTTACCTACGAGCAGTACTTC.

This clone has just a few counts. This rearrangement joins TRBV10-3 to TRBJ1-2, with 7 bases that match TRBD1. The CDR3 has 14 residues. J lost 3 bases, V lost 5 bases, and 6 bases had no gene match. Germline CDR1 is ENHRY and CDR2 is SYGVKD. The CDR3 loop reads CAISPQGGHYGYTF. The CDR3 DNA reads as TGTGCCATCAGTCCCCAGGGGGGCCACTATGGCTACACCTTC.

The table lists this clone with many counts. The J gene is TRBJ2-2, the V gene TRBV24-1; no reliable D call. The CDR3 loop spans 13 amino acids. V shed 3 bases and J shed 6 bases, with 7 bases lying between them. Germline CDR1 and CDR2: KGHDR and SFDVKD. CDR3 protein: CATSDPPSGELFF. In DNA, the CDR3 is TGTGCCACCAGTGATCCCCCGTCCGGGGAGCTGTTTTTT.

Note on this clone: Other nucleotide sequences in the sample specify the same CDR3. This rearrangement joins TRBV3-1 (or the pseudogene TRBV3-2) to TRBJ1-5; tentatively, D is TRBD1 (5 bases). CDR3 length equals 14 residues. Germline V gives CDR1 LGHDT, CDR2 YNNKEL (reference sequence). Trimming stripped 3 bases from V and 2 bases from J, with 8 bases between. The DNA of the CDR3 is TGTGCCAGCAGCCAGGGGCAGGGCAATCAGCCCCAGCATTTT. This codes for CASSQGQGNQPQHF.

This clone appeared a few times. The chain combines TRBV6-5 with TRBJ1-3, with D possibly TRBD1 on 5 matching bases. Germline loops: CDR1 MNHEY, CDR2 SVGAGI. This CDR3 is 16 amino acids long. Trimming left V 3 bases short and J 2 bases short, with 14 bases between. CDR3 DNA: TGTGCCAGCAGTTATGGTGGTCAGGGAACTGGAAACACCATATATTTT. It specifies CASSYGGQGTGNTIYF.

This chain links TRBV7-2 with TRBJ1-5; D might be TRBD1 (5 bases). V gave up 5 bases and J gave up 7 bases, with 15 bases separating them. CDR3 length equals 14 residues. Germline V gene data show CDR1 as SGHTA and CDR2 as FQGNSA. CDR3 loop: CASSGGGRQQPQHF. The CDR3 DNA follows: TGTGCCAGCAGCGGTGGGGGGAGGCAACAGCCCCAGCATTTT.

This clone was detected only a few times. CDR3 region: CASSQRLITGELFF. CDR3 in DNA: TGTGCCAGCAGCCAAAGACTCATCACCGGGGAGCTGTTTTTT. The J gene is TRBJ2-2, the V gene TRBV3-1 (or the pseudogene TRBV3-2); D remains ambiguous. The CDR3 is 14 amino acids. V lost 2 bases and J 4 bases, leaving 8 bases between the germline ends. Per germline, CDR1 LGHDT and CDR2 YNNKEL (reference sequence).

The V gene is TRBV28, the J gene TRBJ2-3, with 7 bases lining up with TRBD2. CDR1 MDHEN and CDR2 SYDVKM come from the germline V gene. The CDR3 consists of 16 residues. The ends lost 4 bases at V and 8 bases at J; junction bases unmatched: 15. CDR3 in DNA: TGTGCCAGCAGTTCACAAGCGGGATACGGTCCGGTTACGCAGTATTTT. The encoded protein is CASSSQAGYGPVTQYF.

The chain employs TRBV5-8 and TRBJ2-3; 8 positions agree with TRBD2. CDR1 and CDR2 (germline): SGHTS, YDEGEE. V lost 4 bases and J lost 4; bases outside the gene matches: 5. The CDR3 has 14 residues. The CDR3: CASSPGLDADTQYF. CDR3 sequence (DNA): TGTGCCAGCAGCCCGGGACTAGATGCAGATACGCAGTATTTT.

The CDR3 loop reads CASFSDSQETQYF. In nucleotides, the CDR3 is TGTGCCAGCTTCTCGGACAGCCAAGAGACCCAGTACTTC. This rearrangement joins TRBV7-9 to TRBJ2-5, with D tentatively TRBD1 (6 bases). Trimming left V 8 bases short and J 1 base short, with 11 bases between. The CDR3 spans 13 residues. Germline V gene sequence: CDR1 SEHNR, CDR2 FQNEAQ (reference sequence).

V and J are TRBV27 and TRBJ1-2, with 8 nucleotides matching TRBD1. The germline V gene encodes CDR1 MNHEY and CDR2 SMNVEV (reference sequence). This CDR3 has 16 residues. The J segment lost 0 bases and the V segment lost 6 bases, leaving 9 bases of the junction unmatched. The CDR3 protein is CASSKDRGGPNYGYTF. DNA for the CDR3: TGTGCCAGCAGCAAAGACAGGGGCGGACCTAACTATGGCTACACCTTC.

CDR3 nucleotides: TGCGCCAGCAGCTTGGATGGACAGGGGGGCTCCCCTAACTATGGCTACACCTTC. Translation: CASSLDGQGGSPNYGYTF. The V and J genes are TRBV5-1 and TRBJ1-2; 10 bases map to TRBD1. The CDR3 consists of 18 residues. Germline V CDR1 and CDR2: SGHRS, YFSETQ. Unmatched junction bases numbered 8, after V lost 0 bases and J lost 0 bases.

The chain joins TRBV3-1 (or the pseudogene TRBV3-2) to TRBJ2-2; 12 bases align to TRBD2. V lost 4 bases and J lost 6; bases outside the gene matches: 6. This CDR3 has 16 amino acids. Germline V gene lookup returns CDR1 LGHDT and CDR2 YNNKEL (reference sequence). The CDR3 region is CASSPMTSGRSGELFF. The DNA of the CDR3 is TGTGCCAGCAGCCCGATGACTAGCGGGAGATCCGGGGAGCTGTTTTTT.

This sequence joins TRBV27 and TRBJ1-1; TRBD1 matches at 9 bases. The CDR3 contains 15 residues. Losses at the gene ends were 2 bases for V and 1 base for J; bases not matched to a gene: 2. Germline assignment: CDR1 MNHEY and CDR2 SMNVEV (reference sequence). CDR3 sequence: CASSLGQGWNTEAFF. The CDR3 bases are TGTGCCAGCAGTTTAGGACAGGGGTGGAACACTGAAGCTTTCTTT.

This clone was observed a few times. The gene calls are TRBV5-1 and TRBJ2-3, with D tentatively TRBD1 (5 bases). V shed 2 bases and J shed 2 bases, with 12 bases lying between them. CDR1 is SGHRS, CDR2 YFSETQ, per germline. CDR3 length equals 15 residues. The CDR3 sequence: CASSFRVEDTDTQYF. DNA of the CDR3: TGCGCCAGCAGCTTCAGGGTTGAGGACACAGATACGCAGTATTTT.

This clone was observed once. This chain's CDR3 is CSASLFSDRYGYTF. The CDR3 nucleotides are TGCAGTGCTAGTTTGTTCTCGGACAGATATGGCTACACCTTC. This sequence joins TRBV20-1 and TRBJ1-2, with D possibly being TRBD1 (6 bases). V dropped 3 bases and J dropped 5 bases, with 16 bases sitting between them. The CDR3 length is 14 residues. Germline V gives CDR1 DFQATT, CDR2 SNEGSKA (reference sequence).